This passage covers 12 T cell receptor beta chains from one sample sequenced in a study of T cells in women clearing cervical HPV infection. Profiled with immunoSEQ multiplex PCR; TCRdb holds only in-frame clones, not every one. This sample's table has about 19,000 clones. The sample taken for sequencing was blood buffy coat. These receptor sequences come from a woman between 18 and 69 years old with a cervical HPV16 infection that either progressed to CIN3+ or cleared (not recorded which).

Comments on this clone: Read sequence stops 3 residues before the CDR3 end, and the germline J gene provides the missing end. V usage is TRBV30 and J usage is TRBJ1-2; the match to TRBD1 covers 10 bases. The CDR3 loop spans 12 amino acids. The germline CDR1 and CDR2 sequences are GTSNPN and SVGIG (reference sequence). The CDR3 sequence is CAWSRGQGTYTF. The CDR3 DNA, read in part, is TGTGCCTGGAGTCGGGGACAGGGGACC.

In regard to this clone: The observed sequence ends 3 residues before the CDR3 terminus, with the missing tail filled in from the germline J gene. The chain combines TRBV18 with TRBJ2-5, with D hard to call. Trimming took 2 bases from V and 2 from J, leaving 12 bases between them. Germline V lookup: CDR1 KGHSH, CDR2 LQKENI. This CDR3 is 15 amino acids long. The chain's CDR3 is CASSPYVKQQETQYF. CDR3 bases read: TGTGCCAGCTCACCATATGTTAAACAGCAAGAGACC.

Points on this clone: The CDR3 goes on 3 residues after the read ends, and that part is filled in from the germline J gene. The rearrangement links TRBV19 to TRBJ2-7; 10 bases are a match to TRBD2. The CDR3 is 14 amino acids. Trimming at V came to 4 bases and at J to 2 bases, leaving 2 bases not matched to a gene. Germline CDR1 and CDR2: LNHDA and SQIVND (reference sequence). CDR3 DNA (partial): TGTGCCAGTAGTAGGAGCGGGGGGGCCTACGAG. This codes for CASSRSGGAYE. The full-length CDR3 reads as CASSRSGGAYEQYF.

For this clone: The read terminates 3 residues ahead of where the CDR3 ends, so the germline J gene completes it. The rearrangement joins TRBV30 to TRBJ2-1; D possibly corresponds to TRBD2 (6 bases). Deletions cut 7 bases from V and 9 bases from J, with 16 bases between. This CDR3 comprises 12 residues. Germline CDR1 GTSNPN, CDR2 SVGIG (reference sequence). The sequenced CDR3 bases are TGTGCCTCTCTCGGAGCCGGGGGTGAG. Protein sequence: CASLGAGGE. The whole CDR3 region reads CASLGAGGEQFF.

A word on this clone: The read terminates 3 residues ahead of where the CDR3 ends, so the germline J gene completes it. The J gene is TRBJ1-5, the V gene TRBV10-1; D is unclear. The CDR3 totals 13 residues. Trimming left V 3 bases short and J 0 bases short, with 3 bases between. The germline V gene has CDR1 WNHNN and CDR2 SYGVQD (reference sequence). The DNA read from the CDR3 is TGCGCCAGCAGTGAAGGTAGCAATCAGCCC. This translates into CASSEGSNQP. The full CDR3 reads CASSEGSNQPQHF.

For this clone: The read ends 3 residues before the CDR3 terminus; that terminus is restored from the germline J gene. This rearrangement joins TRBV11-3 to TRBJ2-5; D is unresolved. Trimming cost V 1 base and J 5 bases, with 8 bases left between them. Per the germline V gene, CDR1 is SGHNT and CDR2 is YENEEA. The CDR3 loop spans 13 amino acids. CDR3 DNA, as far as it was read: TGTGCCAGCAGCTTAGTCGGTTGGGAGACC. The encoded protein is CASSLVGWET. The CDR3 in its entirety is CASSLVGWETQYF.

About this clone: A junction boundary mismatches the germline segment, possibly from a read error. The CDR3 goes on 3 residues after the read ends, and that part is filled in from the germline J gene. V usage is TRBV28 and J usage is TRBJ2-2, with unresolved D. Germline V gives CDR1 MDHEN, CDR2 SYDVKM. The CDR3 runs 14 residues. The CDR3 here is CASNLNSYTGELFF. CDR3 DNA (partial): TGTGCCAGCAATTTAAACAGCTACACCGGGGAG.

Concerning this clone itself: The read halts 3 residues ahead of the CDR3 end, with the missing end drawn from the germline J gene. The rearrangement joins TRBV15 to TRBJ2-3; TRBD2 agrees at 9 bases. CDR1 and CDR2 (germline): LNHNV, YYDKDF (reference sequence). This CDR3 region has 14 residues. V was clipped by 8 bases and J by 3 bases; unmatched bases: 6. The CDR3 reads CATRGGAVTDTQYF. The part of the CDR3 DNA that was read is TGTGCCACCCGCGGGGGGGCCGTAACAGATACG.

Incomplete CDR3 DNA: TGCGCCAGCAGCTTGGCAGGCGGGGGGGCTCTGAATGAG. Translating it yields CASSLAGGGALNE. The CDR3 in its entirety is CASSLAGGGALNEQFF. The rearrangement links TRBV5-1 to TRBJ2-1; 9 bases agree with TRBD2. The read comes to an end 3 residues before the CDR3 does, leaving the germline J gene to fill in the end. CDR3 length: 16 amino acids. CDR1 SGHRS and CDR2 YFSETQ come from the germline V gene. V lost 0 bases to trimming and J lost 7 bases; unmatched junction nucleotides: 8.

Remarks on this clone: The read ends 3 residues early relative to the CDR3; the germline J gene fills the gap. The chain employs TRBV5-1 and TRBJ2-1, with a tentative D call TRBD1 (6 bases). Looked up from germline, CDR1 is SGHRS and CDR2 is YFSETQ. The V end lost 4 bases, the J end lost 0 bases, and 20 bases lay between the germline ends. There are 18 residues in the CDR3. The CDR3 region is CASSRPSAGTSSYNEQFF. CDR3 DNA, as far as it was read: TGCGCCAGCAGCCGCCCCTCGGCCGGGACAAGCTCCTACAATGAG.

A remark on this clone: The DNA ends 3 residues before the CDR3 does, and the rest of the CDR3 is filled in from the germline J gene. V gene TRBV12-3 or TRBV12-4 combines with J gene TRBJ2-3; 8 positions agree with TRBD2. V trimming: 8 bases; J trimming: 6 bases; junction bases outside the gene matches: 10. There are 14 residues in the CDR3. The CDR3 is CASLTDGGGDTQYF. The sequenced part of the CDR3 DNA is TGTGCCAGCCTCACCGACGGGGGGGGTGATACG.

Notes on this clone: The sequenced fragment ends 3 residues before the CDR3 boundary, so the rest is inferred from the germline J gene. The V call is TRBV5-6, the J call TRBJ2-3; 7 bases are a match to TRBD1. Germline loops: CDR1 SGHDT, CDR2 YYEEEE. This CDR3 is built from 15 residues. CDR3 DNA (partial): TGTGCCAGCAGCTTGACACAGGGGTCAGCGGAGACG. It codes for CASSLTQGSAET. The complete CDR3 reads CASSLTQGSAETQYF.